These 14 T cell receptor beta chains share one sample of origin, sequenced in a study of cytomegalovirus exposure and HLA in healthy donors. PCR amplification relied on 60 Vbeta primers (plus 13 Jbeta primers). The repertoire was sequenced with immunoSEQ multiplex PCR; TCRdb's copy has only in-frame clones and lacks some. Here the sample spans some 110,000 clones, around three quarters being singletons. The sample comprised PBMCs. The receptors originated from a woman aged 55 to 70 in good health and CMV-seropositive.

J is TRBJ2-7 and V is TRBV6-5; 11 bases align to TRBD2. CDR3 length: 16 amino acids. V was clipped by 2 bases and J by 4 bases; unmatched bases: 7. The germline CDR1 and CDR2 sequences are MNHEY and SVGAGI. The CDR3, as DNA: TGTGCCAGCAGTTACGGCGCTAGCGGGAGGATGTACGAGCAGTACTTC. Protein sequence: CASSYGASGRMYEQYF.

V and J are TRBV7-2 and TRBJ1-3; D is possibly TRBD1 (5 bases). The CDR3 has 14 residues. V lost 2 bases, J lost 9 bases, and 14 bases lay in between. In germline, CDR1 is SGHTA, CDR2 FQGNSA. The CDR3 nucleotides read TGTGCCAGCAGCTTAAACCAGGGCGAGAGCACCATATATTTT. Protein: CASSLNQGESTIYF. The variable domain in full, with the rest retrieved from reference TRBV7-2 and TRBJ1-3, is GAGVSQSPSNKVTEKGKDVELRCDPISGHTALYWYRQSLGQGLEFLIYFQGNSAPDKSGLPSDRFSAERTGGSVSTLTIQRTQQEDSAVYLCASSLNQGESTIYFGEGSWLTVV.

The chain has TRBV7-2 and TRBJ2-2, with 7 bases identical to TRBD1. The germline gives CDR1 SGHTA, CDR2 FQGNSA. The CDR3 loop spans 17 amino acids. The V gene end was trimmed by 1 base and the J gene end by 1 base; junction bases not matched to a gene: 6. CDR3 nucleotides: TGTGCCAGCAGCTTAGGAGGGCGGACAGGGAACACCGGGGAGCTGTTTTTT. Translating it yields CASSLGGRTGNTGELFF.

The chain couples TRBV30 to TRBJ2-1; 8 bases are shared with TRBD2. The CDR3 is 15 amino acids. With 4 bases clipped from V and 2 bases from J, the junction kept 7 bases outside the gene matches. Germline-derived CDR1 and CDR2 are GTSNPN and SVGIG (reference sequence). Here the CDR3 DNA reads TGTGCCTGGACACCCGGGACTAGTCCCTACAATGAGCAGTTCTTC. Its translation is CAWTPGTSPYNEQFF.

This chain connects TRBV6-1 to TRBJ1-5; maybe TRBD1 (5 bases). Trimming removed 6 bases at V and 0 bases at J, with 12 bases between. CDR1 is MNHNS, CDR2 SASEGT, per germline. The CDR3 consists of 15 residues. The CDR3 is CASSLGRGSNQPQHF. DNA for the CDR3: TGTGCCAGCAGCTTAGGGAGGGGTAGCAATCAGCCCCAGCATTTT.

V is TRBV7-9 and J is TRBJ1-1; the D is unclear. Germline V gives CDR1 SEHNR, CDR2 FQNEAQ (reference sequence). Trimming pared 3 bases from V and 1 base from J, leaving 12 bases between. This CDR3 has 15 residues. For the CDR3, the DNA is TGTGCCAGCAGCTTGAGGCCTGATGCGAACACTGAAGCTTTCTTT. It specifies CASSLRPDANTEAFF.

This sequence joins TRBV5-1 and TRBJ2-3; 7 bases fit TRBD1. This CDR3 is built from 16 residues. Germline CDR1 reads SGHRS; CDR2 reads YFSETQ. V lost 0 bases to trimming and J lost 6 bases; unmatched junction nucleotides: 10. Here the CDR3 reads CASSLVGGGFGDTQYF. The CDR3 DNA follows: TGCGCCAGCAGCTTGGTAGGGGGCGGTTTCGGTGATACGCAGTATTTT. The full variable domain, with the rest looked up from reference TRBV5-1 and TRBJ2-3, is KAGVTQTPRYLIKTRGQQVTLSCSPISGHRSVSWYQQTPGQGLQFLFEYFSETQRNKGNFPGRFSGRQFSNSRSEMNVSTLELGDSALYLCASSLVGGGFGDTQYFGPGTRLTVL.

V and J are TRBV4-3 and TRBJ1-1, with D perhaps matching TRBD1 (6 bases). The CDR3 is 18 residues long. Germline V gives CDR1 LGHNA, CDR2 YSLEER. The V end lost 4 bases, the J end lost 2 bases, and 23 bases lay between the germline ends. In DNA, the CDR3 is TGCGCCAGCAGCCTGGGTCCTCGGGACACTAAATTAAACACTGAAGCTTTCTTT. Its protein is CASSLGPRDTKLNTEAFF.

The chain has TRBV5-6 and TRBJ1-2; D is ambiguous. The CDR3 extends over 13 amino acids. The V end was cut by 2 bases, the J end by 0 bases, with 5 bases between. Per germline, CDR1 SGHDT and CDR2 YYEEEE. CDR3 residues: CASSFPANYGYTF. CDR3 in DNA: TGTGCCAGCAGCTTCCCAGCTAACTATGGCTACACCTTC.

The chain uses TRBV6-5 and TRBJ2-7, with TRBD2 identical over 14 bases. Trimming took 2 bases from V and 2 from J; bases not matched to a gene: 2. The germline V gene encodes CDR1 MNHEY and CDR2 SVGAGI. The CDR3 is made up of 16 amino acids. Here the CDR3 DNA reads TGTGCCAGCAGTTACGGGACTAGCGGGGGAGCCTACGAGCAGTACTTC. The encoded protein is CASSYGTSGGAYEQYF.

This clone was picked up a small number of times. V and J are TRBV7-8 and TRBJ2-5; possibly TRBD2 for D (5 bases). The CDR3 length is 12 residues. CDR1 SGHVS and CDR2 FQNEAQ come from the germline V gene. Trimming pared 8 bases from V and 0 bases from J, leaving 7 bases between. The CDR3 is CASEADQETQYF. In DNA, the CDR3 is TGTGCCAGCGAAGCGGACCAAGAGACCCAGTACTTC.

This chain joins TRBV7-2 and TRBJ2-7; TRBD1 matches at 8 bases. This CDR3 is built from 14 residues. The junction had 6 bases not matched to a gene; V was cut back by 4 bases and J by 4 bases. Germline V lookup: CDR1 SGHTA, CDR2 FQGNSA. CDR3 amino acids: CASSSPDRVYEQYF. CDR3 bases: TGTGCCAGCAGCTCTCCGGACAGGGTGTACGAGCAGTACTTC.

This clone occurred once. The V call is TRBV7-2, the J call TRBJ2-2; the match to TRBD2 covers 9 bases. The ends lost 4 bases at V and 6 bases at J; junction bases unmatched: 6. Germline V CDR1 and CDR2: SGHTA, FQGNSA. This CDR3 has 15 amino acids. CDR3 nucleotide sequence: TGTGCCAGCAGCTACGCGGGGGGGATCCCCGGGGAGCTGTTTTTT. Translation: CASSYAGGIPGELFF.

This clone appeared once. The rearrangement links TRBV28 to TRBJ1-2; D perhaps matches TRBD1 (5 bases). V dropped 10 bases and J dropped 0 bases, with 21 bases sitting between them. CDR1 MDHEN and CDR2 SYDVKM come from the germline V gene. CDR3 length: 16 amino acids. The DNA of the CDR3 is TGTGCCACCCCTATGAAACGGGGGTATACTAACTATGGCTACACCTTC. It specifies CATPMKRGYTNYGYTF.